This T cell receptor beta chain was sequenced during a study of blood T cells in healthy people across ages (dated by TCRdb to between 2015 and 2017). General notes on the study: Template switching captured roughly one uniquely barcoded TCR beta cDNA molecule per two T cells in model experiments. To avoid experimental bias, donors of different ages were distributed randomly across sequencing lanes. Using the same blood draw, the study looked at two additional independent replicas of 1 million unique cDNA reads for two donors, one aged 18 to 30 and the other aged 80 or older. The donors were divided into four age groups: young (average around 17 years), middle-aged (roughly 40), aged (approximately 62) and long-lived (about 84). Age-related changes in TCR beta repertoire diversity were measured in the study by deep sequencing normalized with unique cDNA molecular identifiers.

The 39 donors, aged roughly 6 to 90 years, were systemically healthy Caucasian individuals from Russia. Ten milliliters of peripheral blood were drawn from each donor into EDTA-treated Vacutainer tubes. PBMCs were isolated by Ficoll-Paque density-gradient centrifugation, with at least 6 million obtained per sample. Total RNA, at least 5 micrograms per sample, was extracted from PBMCs with Trizol reagent. For every donor, flow cytometry on a PBMC aliquot measured the percentage of naive CD45RAhigh/CD27high T cells. Counted from cysteine to phenylalanine, this CDR3 has 11 amino acids. Just the 33-base CDR3 DNA is kept, in frame starting at base 1. V is cut by 5 bases and J by 8 bases, and the space between the germline ends is 10 bases. Taken from the germline V gene (reference sequence), the CDR1 and CDR2 loops are DFQATT and SNEGSKA. The library was made by 5' RACE. Sequencing relied on an Illumina HiSeq 2500. The second PCR ran for about 6 to 11 cycles and used a J-beta primer mix along with a sample-barcoded 5' primer. Each TCR beta cDNA molecule received a unique molecular identifier from a template-switch 5' adaptor carrying 12 random nucleotides. Each sample yielded at least 2.5 million CDR3-containing paired-end reads. All of the RNA was converted into first-strand cDNA using the Mint cDNA synthesis kit, with a TRBC-specific oligonucleotide serving as the primer. All cDNA was treated with uracil-DNA glycosylase and then went through a first 18-cycle PCR with the universal primers M1SS and BC2_uni_R. The study's own analysis went as follows. For normalization, 1 million high-quality reads were randomly selected from each sample, with every read carrying a distinct molecular identifier. Reads with shared molecular identifiers were discarded instead of being binned into consensus sequences. MiTCR, with a Q25 quality threshold and the strictest error-elimination algorithm, was used for CDR3 identification, clonotype clustering and error correction. Lower-bound total TCR beta diversity was estimated with a nonparametric unseen species model using Euler transformation. Through fastp at Q25 and MiXCR, TCRdb rebuilt clones from the public reads, retaining in-frame beta chains. Entries are consolidated by CDR3 protein sequence, retaining the most common genes and DNA. The V and J calls shown here were made by TCRdb, not taken from the authors' results. This sample is represented by about 1.8 million distinct CDR3 sequences; just under 50% of them were singletons. The ten largest clones capture 2% to 2.5% of the sample.

Broad study findings and their caveats: Observed TCR beta diversity per million T cells fell roughly linearly with age, and a significant reduction was already apparent by age around 40. Donor CMV infection status was unknown, potentially confounding age-related changes in expanded clonotypes. Because profiling used bulk unsorted PBMCs, naive and antigen-experienced compartments could not be compared conclusively. Estimates of total diversity from one million sequenced T cells were regarded as lower bounds and underestimates. The percentage of naive T cells measured by flow cytometry correlated strongly with observed TCR beta diversity. The long-lived group showed more naive CD4+ T cells, fewer expanded clones and increased TCR diversity than the aged group, suggesting age selection.

About this clonotype: Which antigen it targets is not known. Base qualities are missing; no much larger clone stands one base away.

Rearrangement joined TRBV20-1 to TRBJ2-1; 6 matching bases give a weak D call of TRBD2. The source of this sequence is a woman aged 40 to 50 in good health. The source material was blood. The nucleotide sequence reads TGCAGTGCTTCGCGGGGACATGAGCAGTTCTTC. This is translated as CSASRGHEQFF.